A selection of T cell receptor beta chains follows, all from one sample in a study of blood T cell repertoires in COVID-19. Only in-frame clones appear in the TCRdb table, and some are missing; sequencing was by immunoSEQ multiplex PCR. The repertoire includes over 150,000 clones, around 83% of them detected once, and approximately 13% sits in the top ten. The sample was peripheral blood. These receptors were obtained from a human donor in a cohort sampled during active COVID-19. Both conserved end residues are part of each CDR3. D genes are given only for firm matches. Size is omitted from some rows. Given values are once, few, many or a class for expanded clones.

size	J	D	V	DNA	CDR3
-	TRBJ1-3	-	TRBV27	TGTGCCAGCAGTCGACAACCTTTCCTGGCCTCACCACTTGGAAACACCATATATTTT	CASSRQPFLASPLGNTIYF
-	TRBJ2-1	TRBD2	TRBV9	TGTGCCAGCAGCGTAGTTTCGGGAGGGGCCTACAATGAGCAGTTCTTC	CASSVVSGGAYNEQFF
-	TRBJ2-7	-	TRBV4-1	TGCGCCAGCAGCCAAGATCTTTATCTACAGGGAATTTCCTACGAGCAGTACTTC	CASSQDLYLQGISYEQYF
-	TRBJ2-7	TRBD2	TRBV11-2	TGTGCCAGCAGCTGGGGGAGGGCCAGCTCCTACGAGCAGTACTTC	CASSWGRASSYEQYF
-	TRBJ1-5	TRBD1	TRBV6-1	TGTGCCAGCAGTGAAGCCACACAGGGGGCGAGCAATCAGCCCCAGCATTTT	CASSEATQGASNQPQHF
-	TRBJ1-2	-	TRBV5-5	TGTGCCAGCAGCTTGGCTACAGACCATGGCTACACCTTC	CASSLATDHGYTF
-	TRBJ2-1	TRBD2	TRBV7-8	TGTGCCAGCAAACTAGTACGGACTAGCGGGAACAATGAGCAGTTCTTC	CASKLVRTSGNNEQFF
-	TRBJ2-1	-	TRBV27	TGTGCCAGCAGTCAACAAGATAGGAGGGAGCAGTTCTTC	CASSQQDRREQFF
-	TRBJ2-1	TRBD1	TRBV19	TGTGCCAGTAGTGTACAGGGGGCAGTCGATGAGCAGTTCTTC	CASSVQGAVDEQFF
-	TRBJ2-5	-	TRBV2	TGTGCCAGCAGAGGTCCCGGGGCAGGGTTTCAGGGGTACCAAGAGACCCAGTACTTC	CASRGPGAGFQGYQETQYF
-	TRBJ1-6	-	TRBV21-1	TGTGCCAGCAGCAGTACCTGGACAGCCCGAAGGTATTCACCCCTCCACTTT	CASSSTWTARRYSPLHF
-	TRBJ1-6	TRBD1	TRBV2	TGTGCCAGAGACGAGGGACAGGATGATAATTCACCCCTCCACTTT	CARDEGQDDNSPLHF
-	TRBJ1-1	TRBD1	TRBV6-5	TGTGCCAGCAGTTACTCCACATCAGGGGGCTACACTGAAGCTTTCTTT	CASSYSTSGGYTEAFF
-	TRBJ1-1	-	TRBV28	TGTGCCAGCAACGGGAGCCCTAACACTGAAGCTTTCTTT	CASNGSPNTEAFF
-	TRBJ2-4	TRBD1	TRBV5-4	TGTGCCAGCAGCCTTGGGACAGTTCAGTCCAAAAACATTCAGTACTTC	CASSLGTVQSKNIQYF
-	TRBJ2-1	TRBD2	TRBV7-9	TGTGCCAGCAGCTTAGCGTTCCTGGGGCGGGAGGCCCACAATGAGCAGTTCTTC	CASSLAFLGREAHNEQFF
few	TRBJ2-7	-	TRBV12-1	TGTGCCAGCTCATGCAGACTATTGGGACAGGAAAACGAGCAGTACTTC	CASSCRLLGQENEQYF
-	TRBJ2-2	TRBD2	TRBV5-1	TGCGCCAGCAGCCCCGGACTAGCGGGATCTGGGGAGCTGTTTTTT	CASSPGLAGSGELFF
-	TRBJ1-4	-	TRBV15	TGTGCCACCAGCACCAGGGTCCTTAATGAAAAACTGTTTTTT	CATSTRVLNEKLFF
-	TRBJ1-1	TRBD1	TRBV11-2	TGTGCCAGCACCCACAGGGGACCGAACACTGAAGCTTTCTTT	CASTHRGPNTEAFF
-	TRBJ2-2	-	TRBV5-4	TGTGCCAGCAGCTTAGAGGGTCCAGGGGAGCTGTTTTTT	CASSLEGPGELFF
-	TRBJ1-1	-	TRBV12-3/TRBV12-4	TGTGCCAGCAGCCCGTACACTGAAGCTTTCTTT	CASSPYTEAFF
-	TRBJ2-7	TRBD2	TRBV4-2	TGTGCCAGCAGTAAGACTAGCGGGAGGGCCTACGAGCAGTACTTC	CASSKTSGRAYEQYF
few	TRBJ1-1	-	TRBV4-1	TGCGCCAGCAGCCAAATCGACTCAGGGGCTAACACTGAAGCTTTCTTT	CASSQIDSGANTEAFF
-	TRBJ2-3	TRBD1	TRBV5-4	TGTGCCAGCAGCCCGACAGGGACCACAGATACGCAGTATTTT	CASSPTGTTDTQYF
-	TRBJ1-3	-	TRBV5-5	TGTGCCAGCAGCTTTGGACAAGTGGCCTCTGGAAACACCATATATTTT	CASSFGQVASGNTIYF
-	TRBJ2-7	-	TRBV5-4	TGTGCCAGCAGCCGATTAGGGGCCATCTACGAGCAGTACTTC	CASSRLGAIYEQYF
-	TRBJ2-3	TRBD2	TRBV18	TGTGCCAGCTCACCGCAACCGGGACTAATGACAGATACGCAGTATTTT	CASSPQPGLMTDTQYF
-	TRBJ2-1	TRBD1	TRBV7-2	TGTGCCAGCAGCTTAGGGGCGGGACAGGAATACAATGAGCAGTTCTTC	CASSLGAGQEYNEQFF
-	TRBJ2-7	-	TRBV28	TGTGCCAGCGGAGGTATTTACCGAGAACAGTACTTC	CASGGIYREQYF
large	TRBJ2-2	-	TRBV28	TGTGCCAGCAGTTACTTGGGACAACCGAACACCGGGGAGCTGTTTTTT	CASSYLGQPNTGELFF
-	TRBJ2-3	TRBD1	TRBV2	TGTGCCAGCAGAAAAACAGGGGTGGGTACAGATACGCAGTATTTT	CASRKTGVGTDTQYF
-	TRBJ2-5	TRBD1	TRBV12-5	TGTGCTAGTGGTTTCCAAAACCAGGGACAGCAAGAGACCCAGTACTTC	CASGFQNQGQQETQYF
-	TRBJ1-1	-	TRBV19	TGTGCCAGTAGTGCAGAGCGGCGGGATATTGGCACTGAAGCTTTCTTT	CASSAERRDIGTEAFF
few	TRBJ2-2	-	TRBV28	TGTGCCAGCAGTACGTATAGCGGACAAGAGAACACCGGGGAGCTGTTTTTT	CASSTYSGQENTGELFF
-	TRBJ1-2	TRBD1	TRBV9	TGTGCCAGCAGCCCCTTTCACAGGGGGCGCGGGTATGGCTACACCTTC	CASSPFHRGRGYGYTF
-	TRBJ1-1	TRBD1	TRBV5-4	TGTGCCAGCAGTCGGGACAGCACGAACACTGAAGCTTTCTTT	CASSRDSTNTEAFF
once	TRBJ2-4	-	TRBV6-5	TGTGCGTCCGGAACGGGAGCCAAAAACATTCAGTACTTC	CASGTGAKNIQYF
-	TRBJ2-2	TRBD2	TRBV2	TGTGCCAGCAAAACTAGCGGGAGTAGGACCGGGGAGCTGTTTTTT	CASKTSGSRTGELFF
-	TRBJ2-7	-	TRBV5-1	TGCGCCAGCAGCGGCCGGGAGAGAGCCTACGAGCAGTACTTC	CASSGRERAYEQYF
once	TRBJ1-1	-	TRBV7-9	TGTGCCAGCAGCAGGGACGGGGTCACTGAAGCTTTCTTT	CASSRDGVTEAFF
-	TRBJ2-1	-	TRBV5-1	TGCGCCAGCAGCTTAATTCCCCAGGGTTGGAATGAGCAGTTCTTC	CASSLIPQGWNEQFF
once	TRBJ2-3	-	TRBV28	TGTGCCAGCAGTCTACGGGGGAAGGGACTCCTCGGTTGGGATACGCAGTATTTT	CASSLRGKGLLGWDTQYF
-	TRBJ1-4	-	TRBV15	TGTGCCACCAGCAGATTTCCTAGGACTTGGATGAATGAAAAACTGTTTTTT	CATSRFPRTWMNEKLFF
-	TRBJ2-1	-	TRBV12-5	TGTGCTAGTGGTTTTGTCCCCCCGGGGTACAATGAGCAGTTCTTC	CASGFVPPGYNEQFF
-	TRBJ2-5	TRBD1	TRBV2	TGTGCCATCCCTACCGAGAGACAGGGGGGTTATGGAGAGACCCAGTACTTC	CAIPTERQGGYGETQYF
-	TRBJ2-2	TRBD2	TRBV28	TGTGCCAGCAGCTCTACTAGCGGGAGGGCTAACGGGGAGCTGTTTTTT	CASSSTSGRANGELFF
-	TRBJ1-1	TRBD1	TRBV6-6	TGTGCCAGCAGTTACGGCAGGGGGCGAAACACTGAAGCTTTCTTT	CASSYGRGRNTEAFF
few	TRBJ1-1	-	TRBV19	TGTGCCAGTAGCAAAGAACAGGTGTTACCTCAGAACACTGAAGCTTTCTTT	CASSKEQVLPQNTEAFF
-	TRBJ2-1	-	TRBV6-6	TGTGCCAGCAGTTACGTGGCGGACAATGAGCAGTTCTTC	CASSYVADNEQFF
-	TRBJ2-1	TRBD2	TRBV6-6	TGTGCCAGCAGTCCCATCACTAGCGGAGCGGGCAATGAGCAGTTCTTC	CASSPITSGAGNEQFF
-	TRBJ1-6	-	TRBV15	TGTGCCACCAGCACGACAGGCAACAATTCACCCCTCCACTTT	CATSTTGNNSPLHF
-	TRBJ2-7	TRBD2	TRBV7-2	TGTGCCAGCAGCCCCCCCTCTAGCGGGGGGCAGTACTTC	CASSPPSSGGQYF
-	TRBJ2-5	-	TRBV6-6	TGTGCCAGCAGTTCCACCCAGTCCCAAGAGACCCAGTACTTC	CASSSTQSQETQYF
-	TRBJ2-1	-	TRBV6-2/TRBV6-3	TGTGCCAGCAGTTACGGGCTACCCGACAATGAGCAGTTCTTC	CASSYGLPDNEQFF
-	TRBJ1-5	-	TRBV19	TGTGCCAGTACCCAACAAAAACAGAGCAATCAGCCCCAGCATTTT	CASTQQKQSNQPQHF
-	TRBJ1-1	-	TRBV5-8	TGTGCCAGCAGCTTGAGGAGAAACAGGGCCACTGAAGCTTTCTTT	CASSLRRNRATEAFF